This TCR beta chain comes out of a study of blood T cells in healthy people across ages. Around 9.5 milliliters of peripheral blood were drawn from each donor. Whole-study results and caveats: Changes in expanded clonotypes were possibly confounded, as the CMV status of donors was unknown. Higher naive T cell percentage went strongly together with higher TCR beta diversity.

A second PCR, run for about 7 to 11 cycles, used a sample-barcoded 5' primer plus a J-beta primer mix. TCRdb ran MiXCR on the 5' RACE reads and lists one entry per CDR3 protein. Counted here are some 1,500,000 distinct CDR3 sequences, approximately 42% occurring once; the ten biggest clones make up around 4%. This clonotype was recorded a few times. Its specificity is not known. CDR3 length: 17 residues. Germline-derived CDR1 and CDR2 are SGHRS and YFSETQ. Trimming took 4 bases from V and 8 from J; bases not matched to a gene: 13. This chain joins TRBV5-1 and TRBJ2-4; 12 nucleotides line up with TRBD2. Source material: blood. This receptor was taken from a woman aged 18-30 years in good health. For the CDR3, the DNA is TGCGCCAGCAGCGCCCAGACTAGCGGGGGTCCTCATGACATTCAGTACTTC. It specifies CASSAQTSGGPHDIQYF.